The sequence of this TCR beta chain was determined in a study of human T cells and chemical hapten exposure. The library attached unique molecular identifiers to individual cDNA molecules. TCRdb re-derived calls from the RACE reads in MiXCR, one entry per CDR3 protein. This table has 99,000 or so distinct CDR3 sequences, around 34% appearing once. Time point given: patch test 3, about 24 weeks after DPC sensitization. Treatment given: therapeutic diphenylcyclopropenone sensitization with weekly scalp DPC. Phlebotomy was performed prior to application of every patch test. The receptor comes from a man aged 40-50 years with alopecia areata. Some clones in this sample may be carry-over from other donors' samples. Sequencing used whole blood, obtained in connection with sensitization to the hapten diphenylcyclopropenone (DPC).

CDR3 coding DNA: TGTGCCAGCAGCTTGGCAGGGCCCGTTTACAATGAGCAGTTCTTC. Amino acid sequence: CASSLAGPVYNEQFF. This chain joins TRBV5-4 and TRBJ2-1; D perhaps matches TRBD1 (5 bases). Trimming took off 0 bases at V and 4 bases at J, with 11 bases between the two ends. Looked up from germline, CDR1 is SGHNT and CDR2 is YYREEE (reference sequence). The CDR3 is 15 residues long.